The 15 T cell receptor beta chains given below trace back to one sample, sequenced in a study of blood T cell repertoires in COVID-19. The protocol was immunoSEQ multiplex PCR, while the TCRdb copy is restricted to in-frame clones and leaves out a portion. The sample has 200,000 to 250,000 clones, about 85% seen once; the top ten hold 18%. Sequenced material: peripheral blood. Receptors originate from a woman older than 75 with active or convalescent COVID-19.

This clone was detected a few times. An end of the junction does not agree with germline; a read error may underlie this. V and J are TRBV5-3 and TRBJ1-5; no firm D call. TRBV5-3 is an ORF, with its function uncertain. The CDR3 sequence is 13 residues long. The CDR3 DNA reads as TGTGCCAGAAGCATTAAAGAAATCCTACCTGCCGCATTT. Its translation: CARSIKEILPAAF.

V and J are TRBV1 and TRBJ2-1; the listed D gene, TRBD2, was not tested against the DNA. TRBV1 is recorded as a pseudogene. This CDR3 has 20 amino acids. CDR3 protein: CTSSHSEGLAGPSSYNEQFF. The DNA of the CDR3 is TGCACCAGCAGCCATAGCGAGGGGCTAGCGGGGCCGAGCTCCTACAATGAGCAGTTCTTC.

The chain combines TRBV14 with TRBJ2-7; 9 bases match TRBD1. The CDR3 runs to 14 residues. V lost 2 bases and J lost 9; bases outside the gene matches: 8. The V gene's germline CDR1 is SGHDN and CDR2 FVKESK. In nucleotides, the CDR3 is TGTGCCAGCAGCCAAAAAACAGGGGGCGCGGTGCAGTACTTC. Protein product: CASSQKTGGAVQYF.

The V and J genes are TRBV5-8 and TRBJ1-1; possible D gene TRBD1, 6 bases. CDR1 SGHTS and CDR2 YDEGEE come from the germline V gene. Trimming took 4 bases from V and 3 from J, leaving 19 bases between them. The CDR3 is 16 residues long. The CDR3 loop reads CASSPSGGRRDTEAFF. The CDR3 nucleotides read TGTGCCAGCAGCCCGTCGGGGGGCAGGAGGGACACTGAAGCTTTCTTT.

The genes are TRBV6-5 and TRBJ2-3, with D maybe TRBD1 (6 bases). The CDR3 length is 15 residues. Trimming removed 0 bases from V and 4 bases from J, with 11 bases in between. CDR1 is MNHEY, CDR2 SVGAGI, per germline. CDR3 amino acids: CASSYSDSGPDTQYF. CDR3 nucleotide sequence: TGTGCCAGCAGTTACTCGGACAGTGGCCCAGATACGCAGTATTTT.

This clone was recorded only once. J is TRBJ2-5 and V is TRBV11-3, with TRBD1 matching over 11 bases. Germline V gives CDR1 SGHNT, CDR2 YENEEA. With 4 bases clipped from V and 3 bases from J, the junction kept 1 base outside the gene matches. The CDR3 has 14 residues. The CDR3 protein is CASSWTGGEETQYF. CDR3 coding DNA: TGTGCCAGCAGCTGGACAGGGGGCGAAGAGACCCAGTACTTC. The full variable domain, its missing parts supplied by reference TRBV11-3 and TRBJ2-5, is EAGVVQSPRYKIIEKKQPVAFWCNPISGHNTLYWYLQNLGQGPELLIRYENEEAVDDSQLPKDRFSAERLKGVDSTLKIQPAELGDSAVYLCASSWTGGEETQYFGPGTRLLVL.

V gene TRBV28 combines with J gene TRBJ1-1, with D tentatively TRBD1 (5 bases). The V end lost 6 bases, the J end lost 1 base, and 9 bases lay between the germline ends. Germline V CDR1 and CDR2: MDHEN, SYDVKM. The CDR3 contains 13 residues. CDR3 in DNA: TGTGCCAGCAGCAAAGACAGGAACACTGAAGCTTTCTTT. Protein: CASSKDRNTEAFF.

The CDR3 sequence is CASGPSYEQYF. The CDR3 region has the DNA TGTGCTAGTGGTCCTTCCTACGAGCAGTACTTC. The chain joins TRBV12-5 to TRBJ2-7; unclear D gene. The CDR3 consists of 11 residues. In germline, CDR1 is LGHNT, CDR2 FRNRAP. V lost 5 bases to trimming and J lost 1 base, with 3 bases between them. The full variable domain, completed using reference TRBV12-5 and TRBJ2-7, is DARVTQTPRHKVTEMGQEVTMRCQPILGHNTVFWYRQTMMQGLELLAYFRNRAPLDDSGMPKDRFSAEMPDATLATLKIQPSEPRDSAVYFCASGPSYEQYFGPGTRLTVT.

This clone came up once. V and J are TRBV6-1 and TRBJ1-3; D remains unclear. The CDR3 contains 12 residues. CDR1 is MNHNS and CDR2 is SASEGT in the germline V gene. V was pared by 3 bases and J by 5 bases, with 5 bases between. As DNA, the CDR3 is TGTGCCAGCAGTGACAGTAGAAACACCATATATTTT. Translated: CASSDSRNTIYF.

This chain links TRBV29-1 with TRBJ2-1; D is undetermined. Germline-derived CDR1 and CDR2 are SQVTM and ANQGSEA. Trimming shortened V by 6 bases and J by 6 bases, and 12 bases separated the two germline ends. The CDR3 consists of 12 residues. CDR3 amino acids: CSVQNSGNEQFF. In DNA form, the CDR3 reads TGCAGCGTCCAGAATTCTGGCAATGAGCAGTTCTTC.

The chain links TRBV28 to TRBJ2-2; 13 bases are a match to TRBD2. The length of the CDR3 is 15 residues. Germline CDR1 is MDHEN and CDR2 is SYDVKM. Trimming cost V 5 bases and J 7 bases; bases outside gene matches: 4. The CDR3 spells CASSPGTSGVGELFF. As DNA, the CDR3 is TGTGCCAGCAGTCCCGGGACTAGCGGGGTCGGGGAGCTGTTTTTT.

The rearrangement links TRBV4-3 to TRBJ1-1, with a weak D call TRBD1 (5 bases). This CDR3 region has 15 residues. V shed 0 bases and J shed 3 bases, with 11 bases lying between them. Germline CDR1 reads LGHNA; CDR2 reads YSLEER. CDR3 sequence reads: CASSQDDRWDTEAFF. The DNA for the CDR3 is TGCGCCAGCAGCCAAGACGACAGATGGGACACTGAAGCTTTCTTT.

The chain links TRBV7-2 to TRBJ1-2, with 10 bases identical to TRBD1. The CDR3 sequence is 14 residues long. Looked up from germline, CDR1 is SGHTA and CDR2 is FQGNSA. Losses at the gene ends were 1 base for V and 7 bases for J; bases not matched to a gene: 3. CDR3 region: CASSLGTGGGGYTF. In nucleotides, the CDR3 is TGTGCCAGCAGCTTAGGGACAGGGGGTGGTGGCTACACCTTC.

The rearrangement joins TRBV9 to TRBJ2-2; TRBD2 matches 10 bases. Germline CDR1 and CDR2: SGDLS and YYNGEE. J lost 5 bases, V lost 0 bases, and 4 bases had no gene match. The CDR3 contains 16 residues. The CDR3 here is CASSVVNSGGTGELFF. CDR3 coding DNA: TGTGCCAGCAGCGTAGTTAATAGCGGGGGGACCGGGGAGCTGTTTTTT.

The chain joins TRBV21-1 to TRBJ1-2. TRBV21-1 is a recognized pseudogene. The CDR3 length is 12 residues. CDR3 in DNA: TGTGCCAGCAGCGTTACGAGCTATGGCTACACCTTC. Its protein product is CASSVTSYGYTF.